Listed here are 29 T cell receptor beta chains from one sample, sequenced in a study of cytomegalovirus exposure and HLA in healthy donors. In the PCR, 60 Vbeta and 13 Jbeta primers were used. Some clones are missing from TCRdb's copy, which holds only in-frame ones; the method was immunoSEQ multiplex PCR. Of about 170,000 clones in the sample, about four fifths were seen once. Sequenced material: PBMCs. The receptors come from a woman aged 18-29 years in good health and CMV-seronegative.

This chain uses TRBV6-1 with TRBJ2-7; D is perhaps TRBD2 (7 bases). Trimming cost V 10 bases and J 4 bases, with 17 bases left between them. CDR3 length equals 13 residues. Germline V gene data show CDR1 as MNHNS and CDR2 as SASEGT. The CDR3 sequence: CATGRGGFYEQYF. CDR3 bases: TGTGCCACCGGACGCGGGGGCTTTTACGAGCAGTACTTC.

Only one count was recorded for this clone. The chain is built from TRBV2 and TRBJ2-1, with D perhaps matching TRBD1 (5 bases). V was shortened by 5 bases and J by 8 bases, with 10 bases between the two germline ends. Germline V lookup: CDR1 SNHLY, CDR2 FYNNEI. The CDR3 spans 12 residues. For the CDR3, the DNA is TGTGCCAGCAGTAACGACAGCGATGAGCAGTTCTTC. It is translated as CASSNDSDEQFF. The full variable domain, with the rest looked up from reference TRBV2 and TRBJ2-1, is EPEVTQTPSHQVTQMGQEVILRCVPISNHLYFYWYRQILGQKVEFLVSFYNNEISEKSEIFDDQFSVERPDGSNFTLKIRSTKLEDSAMYFCASSNDSDEQFFGPGTRLTVL.

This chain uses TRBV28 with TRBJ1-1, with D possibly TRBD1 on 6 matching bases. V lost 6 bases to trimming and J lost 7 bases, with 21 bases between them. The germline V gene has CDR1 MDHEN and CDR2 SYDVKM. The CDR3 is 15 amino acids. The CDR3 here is CASRWNGQNGGEAFF. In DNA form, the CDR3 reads TGTGCCAGCAGGTGGAATGGACAGAACGGAGGTGAAGCTTTCTTT.

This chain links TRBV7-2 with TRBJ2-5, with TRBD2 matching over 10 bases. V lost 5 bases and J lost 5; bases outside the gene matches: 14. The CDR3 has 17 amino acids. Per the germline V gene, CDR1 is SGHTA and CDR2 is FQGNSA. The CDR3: CASSTDRGLAASETQYF. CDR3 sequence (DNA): TGTGCCAGCAGCACGGACAGAGGACTAGCGGCGAGCGAGACCCAGTACTTC.

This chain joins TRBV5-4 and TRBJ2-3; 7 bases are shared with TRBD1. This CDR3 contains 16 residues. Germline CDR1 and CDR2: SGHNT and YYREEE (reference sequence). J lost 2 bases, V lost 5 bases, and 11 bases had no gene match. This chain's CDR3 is CASSLPGQRYTDTQYF. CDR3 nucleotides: TGTGCCAGCAGTCTGCCGGGACAGAGATACACAGATACGCAGTATTTT.

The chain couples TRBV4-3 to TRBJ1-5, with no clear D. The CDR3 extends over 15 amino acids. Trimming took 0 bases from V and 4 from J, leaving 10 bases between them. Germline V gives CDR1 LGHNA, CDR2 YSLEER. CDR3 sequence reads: CASSQDQAQNQPQHF. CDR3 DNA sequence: TGCGCCAGCAGCCAAGACCAGGCCCAAAATCAGCCCCAGCATTTT.

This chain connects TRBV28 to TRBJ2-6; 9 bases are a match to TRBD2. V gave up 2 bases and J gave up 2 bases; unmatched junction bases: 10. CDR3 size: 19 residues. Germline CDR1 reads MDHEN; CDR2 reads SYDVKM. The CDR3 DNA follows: TGTGCCAGCAGTTTACGTCTTCGGCGGGAGGGCCCTGGGGCCAACGTCCTGACTTTC. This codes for CASSLRLRREGPGANVLTF.

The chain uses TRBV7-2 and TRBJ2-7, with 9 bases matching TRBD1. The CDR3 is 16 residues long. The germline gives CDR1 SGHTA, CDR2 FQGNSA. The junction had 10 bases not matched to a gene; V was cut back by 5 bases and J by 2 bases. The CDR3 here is CASSRDRARAPYEQYF. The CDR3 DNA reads TGTGCCAGCAGCCGGGACAGGGCTCGCGCGCCCTACGAGCAGTACTTC.

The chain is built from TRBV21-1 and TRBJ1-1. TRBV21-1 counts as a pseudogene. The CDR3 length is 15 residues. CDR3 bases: TGTGCCAGCAGCAAATACCCGGGGAAGGCCCACGAAGCTTTCTTT. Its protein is CASSKYPGKAHEAFF.

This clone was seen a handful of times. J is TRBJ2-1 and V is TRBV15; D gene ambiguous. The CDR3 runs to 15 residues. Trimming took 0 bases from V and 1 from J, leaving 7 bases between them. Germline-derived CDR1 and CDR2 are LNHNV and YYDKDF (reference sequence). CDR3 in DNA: TGTGCCACCAGCAGAGATCAGGTTTCCTACAATGAGCAGTTCTTC. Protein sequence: CATSRDQVSYNEQFF.

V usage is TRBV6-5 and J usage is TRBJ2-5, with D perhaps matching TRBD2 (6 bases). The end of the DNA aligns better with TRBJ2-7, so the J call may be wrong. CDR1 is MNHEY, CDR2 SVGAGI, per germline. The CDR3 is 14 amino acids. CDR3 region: CASSRDRLGYEQYF. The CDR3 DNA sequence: TGTGCCAGCAGTCGAGACAGACTAGGGTACGAGCAGTACTTC.

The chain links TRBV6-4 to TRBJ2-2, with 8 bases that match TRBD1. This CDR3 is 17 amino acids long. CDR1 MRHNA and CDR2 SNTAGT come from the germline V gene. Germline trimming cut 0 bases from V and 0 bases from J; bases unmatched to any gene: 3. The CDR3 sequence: CASSDSGQGSNTGELFF. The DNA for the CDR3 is TGTGCCAGCAGTGACTCTGGACAGGGATCGAACACCGGGGAGCTGTTTTTT.

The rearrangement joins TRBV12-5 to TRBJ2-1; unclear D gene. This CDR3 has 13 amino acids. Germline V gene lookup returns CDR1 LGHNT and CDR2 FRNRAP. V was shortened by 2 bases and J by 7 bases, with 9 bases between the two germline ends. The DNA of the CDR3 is TGTGCTAGTGGTTTGATGAGTGTTAATGAGCAGTTCTTC. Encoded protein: CASGLMSVNEQFF.

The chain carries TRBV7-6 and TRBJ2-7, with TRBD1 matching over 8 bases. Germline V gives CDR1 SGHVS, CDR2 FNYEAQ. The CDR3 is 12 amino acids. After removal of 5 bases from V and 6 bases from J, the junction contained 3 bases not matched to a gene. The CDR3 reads CASSPTGGEQYF. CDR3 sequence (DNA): TGTGCCAGCAGCCCTACAGGGGGCGAGCAGTACTTC.

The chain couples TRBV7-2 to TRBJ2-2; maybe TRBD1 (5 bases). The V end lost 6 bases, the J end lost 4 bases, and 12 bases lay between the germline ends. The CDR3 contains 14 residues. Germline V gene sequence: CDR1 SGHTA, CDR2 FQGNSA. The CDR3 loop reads CASRESRATGELFF. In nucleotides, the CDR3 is TGTGCCAGCAGGGAAAGCAGGGCCACCGGGGAGCTGTTTTTT.

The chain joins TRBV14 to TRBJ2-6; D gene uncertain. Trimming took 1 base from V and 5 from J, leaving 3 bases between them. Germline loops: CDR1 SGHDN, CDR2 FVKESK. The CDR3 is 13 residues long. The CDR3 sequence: CASSQVRANVLTF. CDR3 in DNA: TGTGCCAGCAGCCAAGTTAGGGCCAACGTCCTGACTTTC.

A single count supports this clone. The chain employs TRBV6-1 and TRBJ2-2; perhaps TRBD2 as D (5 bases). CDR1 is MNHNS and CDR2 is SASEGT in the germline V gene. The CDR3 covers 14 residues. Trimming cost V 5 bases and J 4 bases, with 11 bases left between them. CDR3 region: CASSPITSTGELFF. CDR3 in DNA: TGTGCCAGCAGTCCTATAACTAGCACCGGGGAGCTGTTTTTT.

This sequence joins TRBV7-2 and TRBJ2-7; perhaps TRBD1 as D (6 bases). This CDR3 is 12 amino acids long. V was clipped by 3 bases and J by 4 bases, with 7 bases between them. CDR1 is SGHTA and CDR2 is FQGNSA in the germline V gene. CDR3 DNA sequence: TGTGCCAGCAGCTTTCAGGGGTACGAGCAGTACTTC. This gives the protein CASSFQGYEQYF.

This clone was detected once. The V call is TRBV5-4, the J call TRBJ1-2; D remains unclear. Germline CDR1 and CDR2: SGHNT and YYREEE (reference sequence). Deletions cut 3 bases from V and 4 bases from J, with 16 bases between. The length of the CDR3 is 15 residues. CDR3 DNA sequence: TGTGCCAGCAGCTCTCTCCGGGAAACGATCTATGGCTACACCTTC. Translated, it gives CASSSLRETIYGYTF.

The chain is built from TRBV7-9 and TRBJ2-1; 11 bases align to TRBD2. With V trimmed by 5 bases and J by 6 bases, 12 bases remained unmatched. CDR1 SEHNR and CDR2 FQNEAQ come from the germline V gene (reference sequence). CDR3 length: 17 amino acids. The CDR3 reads CASSRTGTSGLANEQFF. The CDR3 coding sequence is TGTGCCAGCAGCCGAACCGGGACTAGCGGTCTAGCCAATGAGCAGTTCTTC.

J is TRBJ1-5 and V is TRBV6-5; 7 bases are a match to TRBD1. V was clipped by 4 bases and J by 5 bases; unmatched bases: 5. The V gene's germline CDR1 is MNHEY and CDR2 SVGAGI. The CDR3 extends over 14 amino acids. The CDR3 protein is CASSSFRGDQPQHF. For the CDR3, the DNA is TGTGCCAGCAGTTCCTTCAGGGGGGATCAGCCCCAGCATTTT.

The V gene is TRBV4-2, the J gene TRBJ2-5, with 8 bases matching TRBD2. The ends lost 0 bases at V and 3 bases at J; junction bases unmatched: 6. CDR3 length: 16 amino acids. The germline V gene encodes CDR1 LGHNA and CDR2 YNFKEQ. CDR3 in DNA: TGTGCCAGCAGCCAAGAACCGGGACTAGGTAAAGAGACCCAGTACTTC. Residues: CASSQEPGLGKETQYF.

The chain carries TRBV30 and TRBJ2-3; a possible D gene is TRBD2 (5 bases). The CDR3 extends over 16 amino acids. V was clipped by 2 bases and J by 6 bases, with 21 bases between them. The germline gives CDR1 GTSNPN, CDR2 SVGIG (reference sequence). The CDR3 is CAWSILRGPALDTQYF. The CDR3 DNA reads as TGTGCCTGGAGTATTCTTAGAGGGCCGGCTCTTGATACGCAGTATTTT.

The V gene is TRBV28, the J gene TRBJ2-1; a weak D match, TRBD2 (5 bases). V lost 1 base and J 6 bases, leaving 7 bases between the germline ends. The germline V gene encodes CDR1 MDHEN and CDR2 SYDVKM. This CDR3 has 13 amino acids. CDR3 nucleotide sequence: TGTGCCAGCAGTTTATCACTAGTCAATGAGCAGTTCTTC. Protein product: CASSLSLVNEQFF.

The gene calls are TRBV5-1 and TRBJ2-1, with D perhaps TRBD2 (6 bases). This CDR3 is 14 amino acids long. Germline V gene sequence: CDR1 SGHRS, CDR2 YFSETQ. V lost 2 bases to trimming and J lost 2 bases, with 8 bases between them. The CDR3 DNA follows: TGCGCCAGCAGCTTTGGAGGGACCTACAATGAGCAGTTCTTC. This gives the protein CASSFGGTYNEQFF.

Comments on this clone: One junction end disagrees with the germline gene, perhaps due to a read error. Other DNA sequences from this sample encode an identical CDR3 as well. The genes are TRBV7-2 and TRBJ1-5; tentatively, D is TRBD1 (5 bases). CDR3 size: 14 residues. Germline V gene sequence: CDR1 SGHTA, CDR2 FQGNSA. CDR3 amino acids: CASSIPGFRQPQHF. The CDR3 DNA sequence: TGTGCCAGCAGCATCCCAGGGTTCCGGCAGCCCCAGCATTTC. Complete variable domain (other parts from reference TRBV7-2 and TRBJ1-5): GAGVSQSPSNKVTEKGKDVELRCDPISGHTALYWYRQSLGQGLEFLIYFQGNSAPDKSGLPSDRFSAERTGGSVSTLTIQRTQQEDSAVYLCASSIPGFRQPQHFGDGTRLSIL.

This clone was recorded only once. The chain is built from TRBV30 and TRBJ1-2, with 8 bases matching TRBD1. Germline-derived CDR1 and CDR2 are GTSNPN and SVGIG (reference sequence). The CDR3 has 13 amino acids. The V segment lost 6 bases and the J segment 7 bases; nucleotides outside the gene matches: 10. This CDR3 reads CACKSQGAGGYTF. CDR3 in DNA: TGTGCCTGCAAATCGCAGGGGGCGGGTGGCTACACCTTC.

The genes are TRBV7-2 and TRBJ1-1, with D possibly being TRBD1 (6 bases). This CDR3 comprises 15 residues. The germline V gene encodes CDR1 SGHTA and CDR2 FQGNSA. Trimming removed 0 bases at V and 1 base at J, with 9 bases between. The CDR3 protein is CASSLAPTGNTEAFF. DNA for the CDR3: TGTGCCAGCAGCTTAGCCCCGACAGGGAACACTGAAGCTTTCTTT.

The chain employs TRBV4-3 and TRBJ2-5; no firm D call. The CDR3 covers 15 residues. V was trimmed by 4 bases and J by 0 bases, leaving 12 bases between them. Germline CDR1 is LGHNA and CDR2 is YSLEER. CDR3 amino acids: CASSPGSRYQETQYF. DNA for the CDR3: TGCGCCAGCAGCCCAGGCAGTAGGTACCAAGAGACCCAGTACTTC.